This TCR beta chain is from a study of blood T cell repertoires in COVID-19. Measured with immunoSEQ multiplex PCR; TCRdb has only the in-frame clones, and not every one. Here the sample spans roughly 460,000 clones, about 87% being singletons. CDR1 is PRHDT and CDR2 is FYEKMQ in the germline V gene (reference sequence). V gave up 8 bases and J gave up 4 bases, with 18 bases separating them. This CDR3 spans 15 amino acids. This clone was counted between two and nine times. Sample: peripheral blood. The chain links TRBV13 to TRBJ1-5; the D gene is possibly TRBD1 (5 bases). The TCR originated in a man between 18 and 35 years old with COVID-19, enrolled during active disease. The CDR3 protein is CASAMRGMGNQPQHF. Written as DNA, the CDR3 is TGTGCCAGCGCCATGCGGGGGATGGGGAATCAGCCCCAGCATTTT.